This T cell receptor beta chain originates from a study of PD-1 blockade in mismatch repair-deficient tumors. Between the trimmed V and J ends, which lost 4 bases and 3 bases, there was a span of 21 bases. Germline lookup yields CDR1 SGDLS and CDR2 YYNGEE. The CDR3 has 17 residues. Repertoires were generated with immunoSEQ multiplex PCR, while TCRdb's copy carries only in-frame clones and drops some. Among roughly 49,000 clones listed, around 77% were seen once. The material was PBMCs, obtained before pembrolizumab treatment. This TCR was sampled from an adult with mismatch repair-deficient cancer. This chain joins TRBV9 and TRBJ2-3; D possibly corresponds to TRBD2 (6 bases). The CDR3 DNA follows: TGTGCCAGCAGCCCCTACGTGGGGAGGTCGGGTACAGATACGCAGTATTTT. Amino acid sequence: CASSPYVGRSGTDTQYF.